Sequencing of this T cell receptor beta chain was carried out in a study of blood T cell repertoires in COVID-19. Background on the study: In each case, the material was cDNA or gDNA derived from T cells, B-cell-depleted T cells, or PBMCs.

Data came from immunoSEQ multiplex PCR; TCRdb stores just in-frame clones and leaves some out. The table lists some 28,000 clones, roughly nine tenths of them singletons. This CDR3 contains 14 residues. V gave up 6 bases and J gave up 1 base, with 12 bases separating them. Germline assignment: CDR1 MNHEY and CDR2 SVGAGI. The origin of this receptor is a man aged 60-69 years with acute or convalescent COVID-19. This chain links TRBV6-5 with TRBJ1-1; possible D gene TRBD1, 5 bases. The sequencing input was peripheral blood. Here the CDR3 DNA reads TGTGCCAGCAGCTTTCAACAGGAGAACACTGAAGCTTTCTTT. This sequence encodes CASSFQQENTEAFF.